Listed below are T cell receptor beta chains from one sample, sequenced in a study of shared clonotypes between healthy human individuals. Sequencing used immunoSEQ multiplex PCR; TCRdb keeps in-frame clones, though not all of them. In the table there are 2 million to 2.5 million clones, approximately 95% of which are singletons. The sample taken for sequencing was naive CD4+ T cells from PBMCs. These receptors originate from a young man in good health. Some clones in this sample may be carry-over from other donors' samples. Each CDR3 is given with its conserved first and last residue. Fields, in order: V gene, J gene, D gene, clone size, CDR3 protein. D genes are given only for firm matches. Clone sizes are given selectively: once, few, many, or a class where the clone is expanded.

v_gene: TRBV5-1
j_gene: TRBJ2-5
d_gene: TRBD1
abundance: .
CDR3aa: CASTEGTGRETQYF

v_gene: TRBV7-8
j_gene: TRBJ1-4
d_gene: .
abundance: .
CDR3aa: CASSVRAEKLFF

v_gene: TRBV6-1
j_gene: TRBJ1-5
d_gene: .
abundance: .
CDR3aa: CASSVVQGQQPQHF

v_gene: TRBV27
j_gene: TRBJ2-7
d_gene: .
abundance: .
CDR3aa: CASSRSSHPIYEQYF

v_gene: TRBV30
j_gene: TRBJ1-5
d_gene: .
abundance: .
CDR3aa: CAWSAGTRWHQPQHF

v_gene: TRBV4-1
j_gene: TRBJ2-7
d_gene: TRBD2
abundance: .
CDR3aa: CASSQDGVAGNEQYF

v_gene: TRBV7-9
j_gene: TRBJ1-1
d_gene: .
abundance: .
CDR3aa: CASSFGGNTEAFF

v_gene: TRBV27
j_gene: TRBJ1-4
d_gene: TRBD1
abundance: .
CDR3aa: CASSLDRGREKLFF

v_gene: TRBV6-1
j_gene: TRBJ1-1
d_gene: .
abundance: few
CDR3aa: CASSEANRRNTEAFF

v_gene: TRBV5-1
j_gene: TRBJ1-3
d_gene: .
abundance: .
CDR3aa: CASSLASGNTIYF

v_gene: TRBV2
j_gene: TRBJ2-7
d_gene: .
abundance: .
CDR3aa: CASSEAPAYEQYF

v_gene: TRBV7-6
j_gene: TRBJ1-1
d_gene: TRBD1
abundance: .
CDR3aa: CASSTGTGGTEAFF

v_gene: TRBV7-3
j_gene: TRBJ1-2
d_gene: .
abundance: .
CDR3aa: CASSLSRRGTGSGYTF

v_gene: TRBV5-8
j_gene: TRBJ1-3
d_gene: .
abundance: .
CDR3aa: CASSRDHSSGNTIYF

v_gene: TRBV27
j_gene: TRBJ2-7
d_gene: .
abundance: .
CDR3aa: CASSIRRGSYEQYF

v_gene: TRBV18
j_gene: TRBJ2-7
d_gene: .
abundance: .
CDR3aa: CASSPRAAGSYEQYF

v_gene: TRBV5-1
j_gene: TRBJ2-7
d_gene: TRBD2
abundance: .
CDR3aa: CASSFLAGGPYEQYF

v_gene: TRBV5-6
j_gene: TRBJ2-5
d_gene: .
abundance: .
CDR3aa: CASLRRGGETQYF

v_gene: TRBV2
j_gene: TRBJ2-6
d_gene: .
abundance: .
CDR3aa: CASSEGAAGGANVLTF

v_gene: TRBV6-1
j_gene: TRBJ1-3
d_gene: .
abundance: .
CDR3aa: CASSEQAGTRSGNTIYF

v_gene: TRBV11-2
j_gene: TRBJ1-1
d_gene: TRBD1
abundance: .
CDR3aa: CASSLDRDRGTEAFF

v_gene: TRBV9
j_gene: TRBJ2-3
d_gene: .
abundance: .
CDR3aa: CASSATDTQYF

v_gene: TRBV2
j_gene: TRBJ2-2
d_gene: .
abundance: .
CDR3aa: CASSEAGRTGELFF

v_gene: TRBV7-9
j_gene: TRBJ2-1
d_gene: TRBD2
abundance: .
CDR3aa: CASSLDFGTTPNNEQFF

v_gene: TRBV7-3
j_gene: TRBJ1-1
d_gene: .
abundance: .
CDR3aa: CASSLRGGRKIMNTEAFF

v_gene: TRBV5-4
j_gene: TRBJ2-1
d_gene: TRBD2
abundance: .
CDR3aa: CASTLPGLAANEQFF

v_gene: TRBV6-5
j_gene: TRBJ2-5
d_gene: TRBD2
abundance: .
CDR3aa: CASSTGLAGSETQYF

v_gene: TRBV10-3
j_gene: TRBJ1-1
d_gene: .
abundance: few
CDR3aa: CAISESTGVEAFF

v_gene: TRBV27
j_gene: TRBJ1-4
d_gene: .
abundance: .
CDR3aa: CASRGYGYEKLFF

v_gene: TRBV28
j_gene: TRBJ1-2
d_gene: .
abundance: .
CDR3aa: CASSQSTVGYGYTF

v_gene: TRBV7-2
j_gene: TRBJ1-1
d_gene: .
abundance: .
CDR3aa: CASSFVSNLLAEAFF

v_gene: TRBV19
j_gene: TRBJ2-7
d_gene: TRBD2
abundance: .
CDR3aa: CASRNLAGGSYEQYF

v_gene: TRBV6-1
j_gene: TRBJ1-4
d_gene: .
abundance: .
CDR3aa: CASRDQGISGEKLFF

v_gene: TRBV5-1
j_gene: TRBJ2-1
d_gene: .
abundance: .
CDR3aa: CASTLGSGPYNEQFF

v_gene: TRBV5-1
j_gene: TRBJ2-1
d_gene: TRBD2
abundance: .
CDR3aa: CASSLGGLAGGVHEQFF

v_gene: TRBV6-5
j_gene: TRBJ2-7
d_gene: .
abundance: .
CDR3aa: CASSYGETSYEQYF

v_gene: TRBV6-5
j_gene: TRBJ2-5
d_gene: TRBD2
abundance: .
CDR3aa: CATVAGVNQETQYF